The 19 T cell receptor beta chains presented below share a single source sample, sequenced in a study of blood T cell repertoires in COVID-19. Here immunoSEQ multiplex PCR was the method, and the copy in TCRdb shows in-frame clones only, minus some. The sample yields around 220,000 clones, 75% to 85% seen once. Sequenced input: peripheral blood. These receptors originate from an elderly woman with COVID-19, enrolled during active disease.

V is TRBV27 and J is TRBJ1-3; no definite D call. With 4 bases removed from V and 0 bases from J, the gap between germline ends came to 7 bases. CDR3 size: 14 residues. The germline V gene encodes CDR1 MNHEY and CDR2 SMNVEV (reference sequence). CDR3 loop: CASSSISSGNTIYF. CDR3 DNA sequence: TGTGCCAGCAGTTCCATCAGCTCTGGAAACACCATATATTTT.

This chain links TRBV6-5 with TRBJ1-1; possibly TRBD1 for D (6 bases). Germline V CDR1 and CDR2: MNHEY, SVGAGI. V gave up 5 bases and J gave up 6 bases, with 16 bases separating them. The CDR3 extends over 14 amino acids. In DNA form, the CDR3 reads TGTGCCAGCAGTCCGTGGACAGAACGAGCTGAAGCTTTCTTT. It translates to CASSPWTERAEAFF.

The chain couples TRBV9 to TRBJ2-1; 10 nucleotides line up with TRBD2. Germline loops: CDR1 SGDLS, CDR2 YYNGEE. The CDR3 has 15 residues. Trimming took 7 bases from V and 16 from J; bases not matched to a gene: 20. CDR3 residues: CASALAEREGRSDFF. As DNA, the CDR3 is TGTGCCAGCGCGTTAGCGGAGCGGGAGGGCCGATCTGATTTCTTC.

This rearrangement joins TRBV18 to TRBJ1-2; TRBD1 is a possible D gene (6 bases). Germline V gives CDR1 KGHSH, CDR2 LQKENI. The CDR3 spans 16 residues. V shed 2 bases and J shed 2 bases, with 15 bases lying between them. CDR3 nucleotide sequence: TGTGCCAGCTCACCATTTGGATGGGGGCCCAACTATGGCTACACCTTC. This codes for CASSPFGWGPNYGYTF.

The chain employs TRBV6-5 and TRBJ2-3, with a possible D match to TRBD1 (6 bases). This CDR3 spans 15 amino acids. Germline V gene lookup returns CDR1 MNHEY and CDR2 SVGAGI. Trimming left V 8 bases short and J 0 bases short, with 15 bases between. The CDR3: CASLRDTGSTDTQYF. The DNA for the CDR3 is TGTGCCAGCCTGAGGGATACAGGGAGCACAGATACGCAGTATTTT.

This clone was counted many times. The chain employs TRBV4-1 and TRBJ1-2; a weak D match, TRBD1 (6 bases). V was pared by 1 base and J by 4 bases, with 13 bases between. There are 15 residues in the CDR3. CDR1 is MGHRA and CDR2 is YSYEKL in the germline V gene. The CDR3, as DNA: TGCGCCAGCAGCCAAGGAACAGGGACGACCTATGGCTACACCTTC. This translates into CASSQGTGTTYGYTF.

The CDR3 DNA follows: TGTGCCAGCAGTTACGGCGGGACAGGCAATGAAAAACTGTTTTTT. This encodes CASSYGGTGNEKLFF. The chain couples TRBV6-2 or TRBV6-3 to TRBJ1-4; 8 bases line up with TRBD1. Looked up from germline, CDR1 is MNHEY and CDR2 is SVGEGT. After removal of 2 bases from V and 5 bases from J, the junction contained 4 bases not matched to a gene. The CDR3 runs to 15 residues.

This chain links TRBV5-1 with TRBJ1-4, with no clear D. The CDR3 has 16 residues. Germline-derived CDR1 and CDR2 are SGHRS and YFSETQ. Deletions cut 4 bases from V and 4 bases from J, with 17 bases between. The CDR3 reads CASSPSPRAGNEKLFF. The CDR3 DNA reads TGCGCCAGCAGCCCGTCGCCGAGGGCGGGTAATGAAAAACTGTTTTTT. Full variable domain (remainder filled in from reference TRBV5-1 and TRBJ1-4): KAGVTQTPRYLIKTRGQQVTLSCSPISGHRSVSWYQQTPGQGLQFLFEYFSETQRNKGNFPGRFSGRQFSNSRSEMNVSTLELGDSALYLCASSPSPRAGNEKLFFGSGTQLSVL.

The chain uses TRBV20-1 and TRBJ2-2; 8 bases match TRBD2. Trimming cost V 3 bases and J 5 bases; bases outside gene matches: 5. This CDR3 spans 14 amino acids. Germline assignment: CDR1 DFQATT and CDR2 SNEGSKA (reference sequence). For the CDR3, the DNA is TGCAGTGCTAGTAGGAGCGGGAGTACCGGGGAGCTGTTTTTT. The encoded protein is CSASRSGSTGELFF.

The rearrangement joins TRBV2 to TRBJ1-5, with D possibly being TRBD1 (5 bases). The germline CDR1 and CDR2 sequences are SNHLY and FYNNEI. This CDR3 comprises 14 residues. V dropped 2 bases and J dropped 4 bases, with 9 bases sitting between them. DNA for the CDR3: TGTGCCAGCAGTGAAAGGGGCGCGAATCAGCCCCAGCATTTT. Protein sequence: CASSERGANQPQHF.

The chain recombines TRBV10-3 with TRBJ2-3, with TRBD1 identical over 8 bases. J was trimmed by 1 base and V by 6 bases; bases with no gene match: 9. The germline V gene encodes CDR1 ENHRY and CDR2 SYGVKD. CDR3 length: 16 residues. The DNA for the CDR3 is TGTGCCATCAGCGGGAACAGGGGGAGCGGCACAGATACGCAGTATTTT. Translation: CAISGNRGSGTDTQYF.

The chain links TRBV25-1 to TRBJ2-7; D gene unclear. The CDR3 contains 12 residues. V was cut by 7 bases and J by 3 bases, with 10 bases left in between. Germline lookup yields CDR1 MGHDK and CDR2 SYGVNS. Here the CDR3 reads CASTPGGYEQYF. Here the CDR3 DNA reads TGTGCCAGCACCCCTGGCGGCTACGAGCAGTACTTC.

CDR3 nucleotides: TGTGCCACCCAACCTTGGGGGACAGGGGGCGACGAGCAGTACTTC. Translation gives CATQPWGTGGDEQYF. This chain links TRBV19 with TRBJ2-7; 12 bases align to TRBD1. Trimming at V came to 10 bases and at J to 5 bases, leaving 12 bases not matched to a gene. Germline lookup yields CDR1 LNHDA and CDR2 SQIVND (reference sequence). This CDR3 contains 15 residues.

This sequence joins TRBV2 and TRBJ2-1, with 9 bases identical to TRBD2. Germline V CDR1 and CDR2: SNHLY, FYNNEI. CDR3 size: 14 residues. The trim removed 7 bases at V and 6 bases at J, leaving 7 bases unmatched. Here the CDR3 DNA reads TGTGCCAGCACCTTCGAAGCGGGAGGCAATGAGCAGTTCTTC. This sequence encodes CASTFEAGGNEQFF.

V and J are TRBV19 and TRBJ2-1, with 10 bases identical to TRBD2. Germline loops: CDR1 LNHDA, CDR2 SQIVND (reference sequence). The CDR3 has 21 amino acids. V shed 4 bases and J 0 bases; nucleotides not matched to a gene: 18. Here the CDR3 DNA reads TGTGCCAGTAGTACCTCTTACGGGACTAGCGCCAAGGGGAGCTCCTACAATGAGCAGTTCTTC. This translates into CASSTSYGTSAKGSSYNEQFF.

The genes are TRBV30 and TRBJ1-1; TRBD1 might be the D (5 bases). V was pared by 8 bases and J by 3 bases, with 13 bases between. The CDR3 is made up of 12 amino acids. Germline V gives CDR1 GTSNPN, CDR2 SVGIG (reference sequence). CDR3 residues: CAVGLRDTEAFF. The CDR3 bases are TGTGCCGTGGGACTCCGGGACACTGAAGCTTTCTTT. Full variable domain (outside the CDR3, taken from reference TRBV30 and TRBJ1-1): SQTIHQWPATLVQPVGSPLSLECTVEGTSNPNLYWYRQAAGRGLQLLFYSVGIGQISSEVPQNLSASRPQDRQFILSSKKLLLSDSGFYLCAVGLRDTEAFFGQGTRLTVV.

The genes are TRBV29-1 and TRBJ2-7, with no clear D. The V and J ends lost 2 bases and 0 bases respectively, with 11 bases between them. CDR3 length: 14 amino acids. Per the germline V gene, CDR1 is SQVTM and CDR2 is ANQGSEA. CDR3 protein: CSVESGYSSYEQYF. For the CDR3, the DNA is TGCAGCGTTGAATCCGGGTATAGCTCCTACGAGCAGTACTTC.

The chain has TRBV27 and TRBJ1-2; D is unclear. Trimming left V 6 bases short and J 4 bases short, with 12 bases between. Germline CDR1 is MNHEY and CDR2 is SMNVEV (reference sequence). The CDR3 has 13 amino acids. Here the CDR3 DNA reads TGTGCCAGCAGCTCCTCCGGGATCTATGGCTACACCTTC. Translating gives CASSSSGIYGYTF.

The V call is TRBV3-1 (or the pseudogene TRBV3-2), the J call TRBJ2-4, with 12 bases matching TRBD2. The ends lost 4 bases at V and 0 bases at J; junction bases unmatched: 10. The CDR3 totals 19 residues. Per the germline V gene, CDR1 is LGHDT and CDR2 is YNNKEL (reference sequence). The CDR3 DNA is TGTGCCAGCAGCCCGCCGACTAGCGGGGGACCTATAGCCAAAAACATTCAGTACTTC. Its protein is CASSPPTSGGPIAKNIQYF.